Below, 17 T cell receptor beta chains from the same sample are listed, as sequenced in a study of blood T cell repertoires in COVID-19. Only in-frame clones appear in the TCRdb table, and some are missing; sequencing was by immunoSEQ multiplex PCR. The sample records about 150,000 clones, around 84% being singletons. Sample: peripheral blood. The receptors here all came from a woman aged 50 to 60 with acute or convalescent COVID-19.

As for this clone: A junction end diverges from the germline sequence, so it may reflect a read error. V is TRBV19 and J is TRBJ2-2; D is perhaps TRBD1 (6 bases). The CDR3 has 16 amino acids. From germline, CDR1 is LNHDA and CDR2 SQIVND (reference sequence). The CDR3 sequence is CASSNLGTTHTRELFF. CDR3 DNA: TGTGCCAGTAGTAACCTCGGGACAACACACACCAGGGAGCTGTTTTTT.

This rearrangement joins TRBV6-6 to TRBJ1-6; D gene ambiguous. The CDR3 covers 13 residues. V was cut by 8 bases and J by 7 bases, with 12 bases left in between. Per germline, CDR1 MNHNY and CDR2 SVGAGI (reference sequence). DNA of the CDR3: TGTGCCAGCGTCCCGACTGGAAATTCACCCCTCCACTTT. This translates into CASVPTGNSPLHF.

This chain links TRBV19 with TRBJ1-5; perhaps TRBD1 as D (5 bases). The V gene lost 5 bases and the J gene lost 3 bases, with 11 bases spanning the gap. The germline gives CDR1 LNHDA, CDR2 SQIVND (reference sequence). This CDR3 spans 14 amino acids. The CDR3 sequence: CASSSGYFNQPQHF. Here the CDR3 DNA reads TGTGCCAGTAGTTCAGGGTATTTCAATCAGCCCCAGCATTTT.

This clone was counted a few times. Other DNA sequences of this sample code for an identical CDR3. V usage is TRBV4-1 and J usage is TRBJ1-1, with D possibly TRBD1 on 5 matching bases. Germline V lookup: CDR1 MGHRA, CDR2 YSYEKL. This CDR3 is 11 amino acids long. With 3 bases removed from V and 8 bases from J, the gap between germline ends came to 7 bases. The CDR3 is CASSHRQEAFF. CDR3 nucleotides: TGCGCCAGCAGCCACCGACAGGAAGCTTTCTTT.

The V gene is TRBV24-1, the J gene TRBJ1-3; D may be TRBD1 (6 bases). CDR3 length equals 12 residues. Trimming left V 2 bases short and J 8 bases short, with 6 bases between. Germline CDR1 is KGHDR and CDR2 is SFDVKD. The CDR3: CATSDSGDTIYF. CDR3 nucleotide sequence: TGTGCCACCAGTGATTCAGGGGACACCATATATTTT.

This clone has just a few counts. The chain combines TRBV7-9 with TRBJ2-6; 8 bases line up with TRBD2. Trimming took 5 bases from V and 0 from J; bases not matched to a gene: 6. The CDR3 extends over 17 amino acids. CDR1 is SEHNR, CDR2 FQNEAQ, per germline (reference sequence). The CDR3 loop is CASSLTGGSSGANVLTF. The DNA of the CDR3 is TGTGCCAGCAGCCTCACGGGGGGGAGCTCTGGGGCCAACGTCCTGACTTTC.

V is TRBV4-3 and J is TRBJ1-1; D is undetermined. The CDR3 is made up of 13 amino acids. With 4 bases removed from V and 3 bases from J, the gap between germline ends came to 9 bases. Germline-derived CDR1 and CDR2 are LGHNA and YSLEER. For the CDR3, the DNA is TGCGCCAGCAGCCGCGCCTATCACACTGAAGCTTTCTTT. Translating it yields CASSRAYHTEAFF.

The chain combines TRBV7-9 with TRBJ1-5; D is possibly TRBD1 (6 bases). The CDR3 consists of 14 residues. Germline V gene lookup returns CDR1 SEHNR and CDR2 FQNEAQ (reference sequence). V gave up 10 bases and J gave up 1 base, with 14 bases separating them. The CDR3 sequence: CATTDSRSNQPQHF. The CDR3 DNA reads TGTGCCACCACGGACAGTCGAAGCAATCAGCCCCAGCATTTT.

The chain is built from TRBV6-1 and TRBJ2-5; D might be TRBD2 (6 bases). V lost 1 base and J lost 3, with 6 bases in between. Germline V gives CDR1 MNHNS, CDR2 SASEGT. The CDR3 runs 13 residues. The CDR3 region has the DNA TGTGCCAGCAGTGAAGGGACTAAAGAGACCCAGTACTTC. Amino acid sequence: CASSEGTKETQYF.

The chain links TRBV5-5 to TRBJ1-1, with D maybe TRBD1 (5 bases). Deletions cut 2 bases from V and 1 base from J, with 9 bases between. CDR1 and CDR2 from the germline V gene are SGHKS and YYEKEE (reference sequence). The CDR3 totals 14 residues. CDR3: CASSFNQGNTEAFF. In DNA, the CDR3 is TGTGCCAGCAGCTTCAACCAGGGGAACACTGAAGCTTTCTTT.

The CDR3 DNA follows: TGTGCCAGCACCACGGGACAGGGCTTTGAAAAACTGTTTTTT. Protein product: CASTTGQGFEKLFF. V gene TRBV5-8 combines with J gene TRBJ1-4; 9 bases are a match to TRBD1. The CDR3 runs to 14 residues. V lost 6 bases to trimming and J lost 7 bases; unmatched junction nucleotides: 7. Germline V lookup: CDR1 SGHTS, CDR2 YDEGEE. The whole variable domain, filled in from reference TRBV5-8 and TRBJ1-4, reads EAGVTQSPTHLIKTRGQQATLRCSPISGHTSVYWYQQALGLGLQFLLWYDEGEERNRGNFPPRFSGRQFPNYSSELNVNALELEDSALYLCASTTGQGFEKLFFGSGTQLSVL.

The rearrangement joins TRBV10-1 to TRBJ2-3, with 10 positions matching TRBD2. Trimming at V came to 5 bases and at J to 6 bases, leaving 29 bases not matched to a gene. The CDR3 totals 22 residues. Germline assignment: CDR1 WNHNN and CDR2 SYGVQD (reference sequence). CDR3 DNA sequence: TGCGCCAGCAGTAAGCCTCTAAGCGGGGGGGCGTATCCGCGAAAGTCACCGGATACGCAGTATTTT. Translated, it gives CASSKPLSGGAYPRKSPDTQYF.

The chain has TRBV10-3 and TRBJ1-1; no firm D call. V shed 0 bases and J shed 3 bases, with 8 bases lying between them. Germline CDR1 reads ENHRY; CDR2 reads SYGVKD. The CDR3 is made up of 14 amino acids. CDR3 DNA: TGTGCCATCAGTGAGTCTGTCTCGGACACTGAAGCTTTCTTT. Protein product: CAISESVSDTEAFF.

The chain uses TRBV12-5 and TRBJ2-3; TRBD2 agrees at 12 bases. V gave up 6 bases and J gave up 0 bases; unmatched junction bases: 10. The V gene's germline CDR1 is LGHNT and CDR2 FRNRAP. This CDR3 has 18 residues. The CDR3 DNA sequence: TGTGCTAGTGGAGACGGACTAGCGGGGATCGCTAGCACAGATACGCAGTATTTT. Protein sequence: CASGDGLAGIASTDTQYF.

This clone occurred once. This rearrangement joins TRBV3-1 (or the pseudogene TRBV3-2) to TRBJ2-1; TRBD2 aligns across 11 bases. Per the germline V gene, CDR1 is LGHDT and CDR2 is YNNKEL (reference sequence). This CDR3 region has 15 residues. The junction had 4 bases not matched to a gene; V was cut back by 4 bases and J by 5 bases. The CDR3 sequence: CASSPTSGAHNEQFF. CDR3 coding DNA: TGTGCCAGCAGCCCGACTAGCGGGGCCCACAATGAGCAGTTCTTC.

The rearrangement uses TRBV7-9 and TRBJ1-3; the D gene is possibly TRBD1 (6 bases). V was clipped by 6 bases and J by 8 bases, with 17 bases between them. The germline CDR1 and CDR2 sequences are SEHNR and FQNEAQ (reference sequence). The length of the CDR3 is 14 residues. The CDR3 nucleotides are TGTGCCAGCAGGTCGGACAGTCCTAGGCACACCATATATTTT. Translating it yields CASRSDSPRHTIYF.

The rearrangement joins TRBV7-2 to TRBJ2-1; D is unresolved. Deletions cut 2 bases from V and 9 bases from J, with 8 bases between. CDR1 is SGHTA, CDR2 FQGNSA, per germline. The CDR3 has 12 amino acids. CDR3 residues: CASSLNFGEQFF. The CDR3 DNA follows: TGTGCCAGCAGCTTAAATTTCGGTGAGCAGTTCTTC.